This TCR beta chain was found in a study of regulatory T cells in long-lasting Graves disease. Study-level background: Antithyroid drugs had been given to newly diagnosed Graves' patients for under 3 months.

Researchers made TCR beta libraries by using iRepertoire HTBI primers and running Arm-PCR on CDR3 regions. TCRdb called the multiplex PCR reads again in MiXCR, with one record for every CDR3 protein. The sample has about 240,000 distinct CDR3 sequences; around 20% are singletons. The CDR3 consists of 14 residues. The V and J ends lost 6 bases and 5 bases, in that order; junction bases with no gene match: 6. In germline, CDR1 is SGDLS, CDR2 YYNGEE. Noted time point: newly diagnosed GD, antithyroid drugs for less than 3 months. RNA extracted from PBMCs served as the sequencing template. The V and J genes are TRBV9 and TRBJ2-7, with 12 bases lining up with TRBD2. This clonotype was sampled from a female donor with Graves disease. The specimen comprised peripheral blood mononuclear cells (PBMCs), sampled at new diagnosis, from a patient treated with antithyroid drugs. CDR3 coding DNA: TGTGCCAGCACCCGACTAGCGGGAGCTGACGAGCAGTACTTC. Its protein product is CASTRLAGADEQYF.